This T cell receptor (beta chain) appears in the sequencing data of a study of blood T cell repertoires in COVID-19. Study-wide context: Nucleic acid was either cDNA or gDNA, and it came from T cells, B-cell-depleted T cells, or PBMCs.

The V and J ends lost 0 bases and 4 bases respectively, with 4 bases between them. The length of the CDR3 is 13 residues. Germline-derived CDR1 and CDR2 are LGHDT and YNNKEL (reference sequence). TCRdb's copy holds only in-frame clones and misses some; the assay was immunoSEQ multiplex PCR. Altogether 100,000 or so clones are present, roughly 77% being singletons, with the ten largest covering about 13%. Sequencing was done on a sample of peripheral blood. The chain combines TRBV3-1 (or the pseudogene TRBV3-2) with TRBJ1-5, with D unclear. The receptor comes from a human donor in a cohort sampled during active COVID-19. CDR3 sequence: CASSQERNQPQHF. The CDR3 DNA reads TGTGCCAGCAGCCAAGAGCGGAATCAGCCCCAGCATTTT.